Below, one T cell receptor (beta chain) is given with its context. Its antigen remains unidentified. The V and J ends lost 4 bases and 10 bases respectively, with 7 bases between them. The V gene's germline CDR1 is SNHLY and CDR2 FYNNEI. The CDR3 is 11 amino acids. This entry is derived from a study of shared clonotypes between healthy human individuals. Donors were healthy HIV-negative adults without recently reported acute infections or vaccinations. General observations from the study: For naive CD4 cells, roughly 5.5% of clonotypes were shared across a handful of donors. The diversity represented, both genetic and in exposure history, was limited by few donors.

The authors loaded around 200 ng DNA, about 30,000 T cell genomes, into sorted-subset replicate PCRs. Method: immunoSEQ multiplex PCR; TCRdb's copy keeps in-frame clones and lacks some. The data hold over a million clones, with roughly 97% observed a single time. The material sequenced was naive CD4+ T cells sorted from blood. Subset defined: CD45RA+ positively selected. The V call is TRBV2, the J call TRBJ1-4; D remains unclear. The TCR originated in a man aged 25 to 45 in good health. CDR3: CASSVLGKLFF. CDR3 bases: TGTGCCAGCAGTGTTCTAGGAAAACTGTTTTTT.